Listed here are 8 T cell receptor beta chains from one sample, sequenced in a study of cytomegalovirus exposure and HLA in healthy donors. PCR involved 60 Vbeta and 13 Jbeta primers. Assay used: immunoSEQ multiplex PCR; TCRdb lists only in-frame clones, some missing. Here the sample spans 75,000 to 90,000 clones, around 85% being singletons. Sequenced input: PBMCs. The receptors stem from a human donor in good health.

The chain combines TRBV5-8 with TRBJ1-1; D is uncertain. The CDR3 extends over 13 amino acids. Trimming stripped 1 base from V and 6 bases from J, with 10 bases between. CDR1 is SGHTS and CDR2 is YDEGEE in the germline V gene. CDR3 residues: CASSLRETAEAFF. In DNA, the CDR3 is TGTGCCAGCAGCTTGAGAGAAACGGCTGAAGCTTTCTTT.

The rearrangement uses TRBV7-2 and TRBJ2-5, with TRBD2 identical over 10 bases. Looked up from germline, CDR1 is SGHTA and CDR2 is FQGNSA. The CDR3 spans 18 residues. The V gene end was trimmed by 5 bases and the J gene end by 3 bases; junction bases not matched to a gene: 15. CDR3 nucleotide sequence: TGTGCCAGCAGCCGATTTGGATTAGCGGGGGGTGGAAAAGAGACCCAGTACTTC. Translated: CASSRFGLAGGGKETQYF.

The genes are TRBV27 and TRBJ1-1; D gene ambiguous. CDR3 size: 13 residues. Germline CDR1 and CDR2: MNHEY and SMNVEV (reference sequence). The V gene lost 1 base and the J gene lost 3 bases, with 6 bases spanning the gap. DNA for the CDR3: TGTGCCAGCAGTTTATATTCGGACACTGAAGCTTTCTTT. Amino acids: CASSLYSDTEAFF.

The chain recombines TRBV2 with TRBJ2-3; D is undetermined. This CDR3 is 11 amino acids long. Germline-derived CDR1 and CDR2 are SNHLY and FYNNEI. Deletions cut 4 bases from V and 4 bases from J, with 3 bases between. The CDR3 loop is CASSVADTQYF. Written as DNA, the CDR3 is TGTGCCAGCAGTGTAGCAGATACGCAGTATTTT.

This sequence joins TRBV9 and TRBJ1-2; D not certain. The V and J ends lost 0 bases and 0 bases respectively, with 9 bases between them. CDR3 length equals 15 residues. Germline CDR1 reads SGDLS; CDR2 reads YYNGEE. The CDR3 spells CASSVGGEANYGYTF. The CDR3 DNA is TGTGCCAGCAGCGTAGGAGGCGAAGCTAACTATGGCTACACCTTC.

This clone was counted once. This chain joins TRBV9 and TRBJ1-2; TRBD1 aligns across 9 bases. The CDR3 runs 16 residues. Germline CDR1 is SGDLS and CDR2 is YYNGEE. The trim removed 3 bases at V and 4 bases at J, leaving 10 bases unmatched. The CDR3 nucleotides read TGTGCCAGCAGCGGAGACCGGGACAGGGTTGGCTATGGCTACACCTTC. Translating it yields CASSGDRDRVGYGYTF.

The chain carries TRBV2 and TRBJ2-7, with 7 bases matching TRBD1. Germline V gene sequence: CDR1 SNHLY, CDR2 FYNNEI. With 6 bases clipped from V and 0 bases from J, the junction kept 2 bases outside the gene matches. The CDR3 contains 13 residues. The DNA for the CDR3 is TGTGCCAGCAGACAGGGGAGCTCCTACGAGCAGTACTTC. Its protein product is CASRQGSSYEQYF.

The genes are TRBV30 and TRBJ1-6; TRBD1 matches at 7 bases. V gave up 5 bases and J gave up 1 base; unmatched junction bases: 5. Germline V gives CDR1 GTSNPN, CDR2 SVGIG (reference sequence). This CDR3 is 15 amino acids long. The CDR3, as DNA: TGTGCCTGGGTACAGGGGAGGTCCTATAATTCACCCCTCCACTTT. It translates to CAWVQGRSYNSPLHF.